This entry concerns a single T cell receptor beta chain. This entry is derived from a study of blood T cells in healthy people across ages. A second PCR, run for roughly 6 to 11 cycles, used a sample-barcoded 5' primer plus a J-beta primer mix. Every sample produced at least 3 million CDR3-containing paired-end reads. Via MiXCR, TCRdb re-called the 5' RACE reads, giving one row per CDR3 protein. The data show over a million distinct CDR3 sequences, around 45% seen once. The CDR3 covers 15 residues. The V and J ends lost 5 bases and 4 bases respectively, with 18 bases between them. Specimen: blood. The origin of this receptor is a woman between 55 and 75 years old in good health. V usage is TRBV12-3 or TRBV12-4 and J usage is TRBJ2-7; possible D gene TRBD1, 5 bases. The CDR3 DNA reads TGTGCCAGCAGTCGGAGTCTAGGGGCCTCATACGAGCAGTACTTC. It yields the protein CASSRSLGASYEQYF.